Listed below are T cell receptor beta chains from one sample, sequenced in a study of blood T cell repertoires in COVID-19. Repertoires were generated with immunoSEQ multiplex PCR, while TCRdb's copy carries only in-frame clones and drops some. The table lists some 200,000 clones, around 91% of them singletons, with under 5.5% in the top ten. The sequenced material came from peripheral blood. These receptors were taken from a woman aged 40 to 50 with acute or convalescent COVID-19. Both conserved end residues are part of each CDR3. The order of the fields is CDR3 DNA, CDR3 protein, clone size, V gene, J gene, D gene. The D gene is left open where the match is weak. Clone size is stated in some rows and not others, as once, few, many or a class when expanded.

TGTGCCATCAAACCCGGGGGAAATATCTATGGCTACACCTTC	CAIKPGGNIYGYTF	few	TRBV10-3	TRBJ1-2	NA
TGTGCCAGCAGCTTAGGGGGAGGCGTAAGCTACACCTTC	CASSLGGGVSYTF	NA	TRBV11-2	TRBJ1-2	NA
TGTGCCAGCAGCGACCTGGGACAGGGGGCGGCCGGTGAGCAGTTCTTC	CASSDLGQGAAGEQFF	NA	TRBV5-6	TRBJ2-1	TRBD1
TGTGCCAGCACTAGCCAGGGGGCCGGGGAGCTGTTTTTT	CASTSQGAGELFF	once	TRBV6-5	TRBJ2-2	TRBD1
TGTGCCAGCAGTGACAACGGGATTAACACTGAAGCTTTCTTT	CASSDNGINTEAFF	NA	TRBV6-4	TRBJ1-1	NA
TGTGCCAGCAGTTACGGGACAGGTCGAAACTATGGCTACACCTTC	CASSYGTGRNYGYTF	NA	TRBV6-5	TRBJ1-2	TRBD1
TGTGCCACCAGTGATGACAGACCCAATCAGCCCCAGCATTTT	CATSDDRPNQPQHF	NA	TRBV24-1	TRBJ1-5	NA
TGTGCCAGCAGCTTACAGGGGCGCAATTCACCCCTCCACTTT	CASSLQGRNSPLHF	NA	TRBV7-9	TRBJ1-6	NA
TGTGCCAGCAGCCAACTAGCCGATTACACAGATACGCAGTATTTT	CASSQLADYTDTQYF	NA	TRBV14	TRBJ2-3	NA
TGTGCCAGCAGCAAAGGTGGAACAGGGGAACTTATACCCGAAGCTTTCTTT	CASSKGGTGELIPEAFF	NA	TRBV21-1	TRBJ1-1	NA
TGTGCCAGCAGCTTATACAGGATAGGGAACACTGAAGCTTTCTTT	CASSLYRIGNTEAFF	NA	TRBV7-3	TRBJ1-1	NA
TGCGCCAGCAGCTTGCGCAGGGTGGGTGAGACCGGGGAGCTGTTTTTT	CASSLRRVGETGELFF	once	TRBV5-1	TRBJ2-2	NA
TGTGCCACTGCCAGCCGGGACAATAATTCACCCCTCCACTTT	CATASRDNNSPLHF	NA	TRBV19	TRBJ1-6	NA
TGTGCCAGCAGTGAAGGACAGGGAGGGCAGTATTTT	CASSEGQGGQYF	NA	TRBV6-1	TRBJ2-3	NA
TGTGCCAGCAGCCAAGTATCCGTTGGCTACACCTTC	CASSQVSVGYTF	NA	TRBV3-1/TRBV3-2	TRBJ1-2	NA
TGTGCCAGCAGCCCGAACCCGATAATAGCGGGGGGCACAGATACGCAGTATTTT	CASSPNPIIAGGTDTQYF	NA	TRBV7-3	TRBJ2-3	TRBD2
TGCGCCAGCAGCTCTAGGGACAGTAACACTGAAGCTTTCTTT	CASSSRDSNTEAFF	NA	TRBV5-1	TRBJ1-1	TRBD1
TGTGCCAGCAGCTTCGAGACGGGTAGCTCCTACAATGAGCAGTTCTTC	CASSFETGSSYNEQFF	NA	TRBV11-2	TRBJ2-1	NA
TGCGCCAGCAGTCCCGACACGGCTAACACCGGGGAGCTGTTTTTT	CASSPDTANTGELFF	NA	TRBV10-1	TRBJ2-2	NA
TGTGCCAGCAGTTACAGGACAGGGTACACTGAAGCTTTCTTT	CASSYRTGYTEAFF	NA	TRBV6-5	TRBJ1-1	TRBD1
TGCGCCAGCAGCCCGGGGTCGGGACAGTTGAACACTGAAGCTTTCTTT	CASSPGSGQLNTEAFF	NA	TRBV5-1	TRBJ1-1	TRBD1
TGTGCCAGCAGTTACGGACGGCAGGGTAGCTATGGCTACACCTTC	CASSYGRQGSYGYTF	NA	TRBV6-5	TRBJ1-2	NA
TGTGCCAGCAGCTGGGGGGGCGTGGATACGCAGTATTTT	CASSWGGVDTQYF	once	TRBV13	TRBJ2-3	NA
TGTGCCAGCAGTCTATCAGGAGAGACCCAGTACTTC	CASSLSGETQYF	NA	TRBV12-3/TRBV12-4	TRBJ2-5	NA
TGTGCCAGCAGTCGTACAGGGTTCCCAGATACGCAGTATTTT	CASSRTGFPDTQYF	NA	TRBV11-2	TRBJ2-3	NA